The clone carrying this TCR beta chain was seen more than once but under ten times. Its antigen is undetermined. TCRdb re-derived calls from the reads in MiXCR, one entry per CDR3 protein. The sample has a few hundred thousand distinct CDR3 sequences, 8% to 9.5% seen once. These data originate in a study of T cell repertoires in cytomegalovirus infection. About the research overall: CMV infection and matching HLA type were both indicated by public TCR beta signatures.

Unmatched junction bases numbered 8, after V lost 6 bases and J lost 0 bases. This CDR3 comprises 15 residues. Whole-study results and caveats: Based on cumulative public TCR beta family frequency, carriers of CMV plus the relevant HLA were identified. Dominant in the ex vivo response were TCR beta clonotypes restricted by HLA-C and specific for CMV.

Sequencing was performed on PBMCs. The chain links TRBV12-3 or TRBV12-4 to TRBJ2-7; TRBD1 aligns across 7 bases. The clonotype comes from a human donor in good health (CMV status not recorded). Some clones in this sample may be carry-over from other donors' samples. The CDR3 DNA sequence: TGTGCCAGCAGCCCGGACAGGCTTAGCTCCTACGAGCAGTACTTC. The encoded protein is CASSPDRLSSYEQYF.